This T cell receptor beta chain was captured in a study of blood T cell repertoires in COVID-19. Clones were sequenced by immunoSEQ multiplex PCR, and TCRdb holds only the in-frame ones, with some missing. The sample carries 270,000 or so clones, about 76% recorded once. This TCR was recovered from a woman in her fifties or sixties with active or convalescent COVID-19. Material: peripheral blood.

Here the CDR3 reads CASSSGGPETQYF. As DNA, the CDR3 is TGCGCCAGCTCTAGCGGGGGACCAGAGACCCAGTACTTC. The chain recombines TRBV5-1 with TRBJ2-5, with 10 nucleotides matching TRBD2. This CDR3 region has 13 residues. The V gene's germline CDR1 is SGHRS and CDR2 YFSETQ. Trimming took 7 bases from V and 4 from J; bases not matched to a gene: 4.